Listed here are 30 T cell receptor beta chains from one sample, sequenced in a study of beta chain features in type 1 diabetes. The investigators reverse transcribed all of the isolated RNA, so they sequenced expressed TCRB transcripts. Sequencing used immunoSEQ multiplex PCR; TCRdb keeps in-frame clones, though not all of them. Of approximately 600,000 clones in the sample, over 10% were seen once. General study points: Shortening of TCRB CDR3s, moderate but significant, appeared in all four CD4+ subsets of Type 1 diabetes patients.

The antigens of these receptors remain unknown. Sequenced sample: naive CD4+ T cells from blood. These receptors originate from a man aged 25-40 years with type 1 diabetes.

The V gene is TRBV9, the J gene TRBJ1-3, with D uncertain. Trimming stripped 0 bases from V and 4 bases from J, with 14 bases between. CDR3 length equals 16 residues. In germline, CDR1 is SGDLS, CDR2 YYNGEE. The CDR3 loop reads CASSVDREGSGNTIYF. CDR3 sequence (DNA): TGTGCCAGCAGCGTAGATCGGGAGGGCTCCGGAAACACCATATATTTT.

This clone was seen a few times. The J gene is TRBJ2-7, the V gene TRBV10-1; no firm D call. Trimming stripped 2 bases from V and 0 bases from J, with 8 bases between. The germline CDR1 and CDR2 sequences are WNHNN and SYGVQD (reference sequence). This CDR3 has 14 residues. CDR3 nucleotide sequence: TGCGCCAGCAGTGAGATGGGAAGCTCCTACGAGCAGTACTTC. Protein: CASSEMGSSYEQYF.

This clone was recorded a few times. This rearrangement joins TRBV9 to TRBJ1-2, with a possible D match to TRBD1 (6 bases). The V gene's germline CDR1 is SGDLS and CDR2 YYNGEE. The CDR3 runs 15 residues. Trimming cost V 4 bases and J 4 bases, with 17 bases left between them. This CDR3 is CASSPWGQELYGYTF. CDR3 nucleotide sequence: TGTGCCAGCAGCCCCTGGGGGCAGGAGCTCTATGGCTACACCTTC.

This clone was observed a few times. The V gene is TRBV18, the J gene TRBJ2-7, with TRBD1 as a possible D gene (5 bases). Trimming took off 6 bases at V and 0 bases at J, with 15 bases between the two ends. Looked up from germline, CDR1 is KGHSH and CDR2 is LQKENI. CDR3 length: 15 amino acids. CDR3 bases: TGTGCCAGCTCGCCTCAGCGACAGAGCTCCTACGAGCAGTACTTC. It yields the protein CASSPQRQSSYEQYF.

This clone was picked up a small number of times. This sequence joins TRBV15 and TRBJ2-1, with 8 nucleotides matching TRBD2. The junction had 9 bases not matched to a gene; V was cut back by 1 base and J by 13 bases. The CDR3 sequence is 14 residues long. Per germline, CDR1 LNHNV and CDR2 YYDKDF (reference sequence). DNA for the CDR3: TGTGCCACCAGCAGAGGAGAAGCGGGGGCCCTCCAGTTCTTC. This sequence encodes CATSRGEAGALQFF. The entire variable domain, with the rest obtained from reference TRBV15 and TRBJ2-1, is as follows: DAMVIQNPRYQVTQFGKPVTLSCSQTLNHNVMYWYQQKSSQAPKLLFHYYDKDFNNEADTPDNFQSRRPNTSFCFLDIRSPGLGDTAMYLCATSRGEAGALQFFGPGTRLTVL.

This clone was seen a handful of times. This chain joins TRBV2 and TRBJ2-7, with D possibly matching TRBD1 (6 bases). V lost 7 bases, J lost 5 bases, and 15 bases lay in between. The CDR3 extends over 13 amino acids. Germline lookup yields CDR1 SNHLY and CDR2 FYNNEI. The CDR3 nucleotides are TGTGCCAGCAAGCCAGGGGAATTGGACGAGCAGTACTTC. It encodes CASKPGELDEQYF.

A few counts support this clone. This rearrangement joins TRBV28 to TRBJ2-4; D is perhaps TRBD2 (7 bases). The CDR3 is 16 amino acids. The V end lost 1 base, the J end lost 3 bases, and 13 bases lay between the germline ends. Germline-derived CDR1 and CDR2 are MDHEN and SYDVKM. The chain's CDR3 is CASSLLAGEGKNIQYF. As DNA, the CDR3 is TGTGCCAGCAGTTTATTAGCAGGGGAGGGCAAAAACATTCAGTACTTC.

The table lists this clone with a few counts. The rearrangement joins TRBV5-1 to TRBJ2-7; 8 positions agree with TRBD1. Germline V gene data show CDR1 as SGHRS and CDR2 as YFSETQ. The CDR3 length is 16 residues. Trimming removed 4 bases from V and 5 bases from J; junction bases left unmatched: 14. The CDR3 is CASSPPRTGTVDEQYF. The CDR3, as DNA: TGCGCCAGCAGCCCTCCCCGGACAGGGACGGTGGACGAGCAGTACTTC.

This clone appeared a few times. The J gene is TRBJ1-4, the V gene TRBV4-3, with 7 bases matching TRBD1. V shed 1 base, J shed 8 bases, and the junction held 7 bases outside the gene matches. In germline, CDR1 is LGHNA, CDR2 YSLEER. CDR3 length: 15 amino acids. The CDR3 loop reads CASSQGAGGREKLFF. The CDR3 bases are TGCGCCAGCAGCCAAGGGGCAGGGGGTAGGGAAAAACTGTTTTTT.

This clone has just one count. J is TRBJ2-2 and V is TRBV10-3; the D gene is possibly TRBD1 (6 bases). Germline CDR1 reads ENHRY; CDR2 reads SYGVKD. The CDR3 contains 16 residues. Trimming pared 9 bases from V and 0 bases from J, leaving 17 bases between. CDR3 bases: TGTGCCATTGCGGGCCCCGGGACACCGAACACCGGGGAGCTGTTTTTT. It encodes CAIAGPGTPNTGELFF.

The chain recombines TRBV4-2 with TRBJ2-3; TRBD1 matches 7 bases. The CDR3 has 16 residues. Germline CDR1 and CDR2: LGHNA and YNFKEQ. J gave up 0 bases and V 2 bases, and 5 bases lay outside the gene matches. The CDR3: CASSQPDRASTDTQYF. Written as DNA, the CDR3 is TGTGCCAGCAGCCAACCAGACAGGGCTAGCACAGATACGCAGTATTTT.

Regarding this clone: Different DNA sequences within this sample yield the same CDR3. The chain links TRBV30 to TRBJ2-3; D uncertain. CDR1 and CDR2 (germline): GTSNPN, SVGIG (reference sequence). The CDR3 runs 12 residues. The V end lost 2 bases, the J end lost 4 bases, and 7 bases lay between the germline ends. CDR3 in amino acids: CAWSPGADTQYF. The CDR3 DNA reads as TGTGCCTGGAGTCCCGGAGCAGATACGCAGTATTTT.

This clone was counted only a few times. The chain uses TRBV18 and TRBJ1-6, with 8 positions matching TRBD1. Germline assignment: CDR1 KGHSH and CDR2 LQKENI. The CDR3 covers 14 residues. V trimming: 4 bases; J trimming: 10 bases; junction bases outside the gene matches: 6. This CDR3 reads CASSLDRDGSPLHF. The CDR3 nucleotides are TGTGCCAGCTCACTGGACAGGGATGGGTCACCCCTCCACTTT. Supplemented by reference TRBV18 and TRBJ1-6, the full variable domain reads NAGVMQNPRHLVRRRGQEARLRCSPMKGHSHVYWYRQLPEEGLKFMVYLQKENIIDESGMPKERFSAEFPKEGPSILRIQQVVRGDSAAYFCASSLDRDGSPLHFGNGTRLTVT.

The rearrangement joins TRBV11-2 to TRBJ2-2, with D perhaps matching TRBD2 (6 bases). The germline gives CDR1 SGHAT, CDR2 FQNNGV. Trimming pared 2 bases from V and 3 bases from J, leaving 13 bases between. The CDR3 runs to 16 residues. The CDR3 DNA reads as TGTGCCAGCAGCTTACTCGGGGCGGGACACACCGGGGAGCTGTTTTTT. Translating gives CASSLLGAGHTGELFF.

The V gene is TRBV7-8, the J gene TRBJ2-2; the D gene is possibly TRBD2 (6 bases). The germline CDR1 and CDR2 sequences are SGHVS and FQNEAQ. This CDR3 has 16 residues. V dropped 4 bases and J dropped 2 bases, with 14 bases sitting between them. The chain's CDR3 is CASSSRPGLNTGELFF. The DNA for the CDR3 is TGTGCCAGCAGCTCGCGACCGGGACTTAACACCGGGGAGCTGTTTTTT.

This chain uses TRBV7-9 with TRBJ2-7; D uncertain. Per germline, CDR1 SEHNR and CDR2 FQNEAQ (reference sequence). The CDR3 sequence is 13 residues long. Trimming cost V 1 base and J 3 bases, with 7 bases left between them. The CDR3, as DNA: TGTGCCAGCAGCTTAGGTTTTCTCTACGAGCAGTACTTC. Residues: CASSLGFLYEQYF.

The chain links TRBV7-9 to TRBJ1-6, with 7 bases that match TRBD1. Trimming at V came to 5 bases and at J to 4 bases, leaving 8 bases not matched to a gene. In germline, CDR1 is SEHNR, CDR2 FQNEAQ (reference sequence). This CDR3 has 16 residues. CDR3 sequence: CASSARGQEYNSPLHF. The DNA of the CDR3 is TGTGCCAGCAGCGCGAGAGGACAGGAGTATAATTCACCCCTCCACTTT. Filled out from reference TRBV7-9 and TRBJ1-6, the complete variable domain reads DTGVSQNPRHKITKRGQNVTFRCDPISEHNRLYWYRQTLGQGPEFLTYFQNEAQLEKSRLLSDRFSAERPKGSFSTLEIQRTEQGDSAMYLCASSARGQEYNSPLHFGNGTRLTVT.

J is TRBJ2-3 and V is TRBV12-5; D possibly matches TRBD1 or TRBD2 (5 bases each). The V end lost 5 bases, the J end lost 4 bases, and 16 bases lay between the germline ends. CDR1 and CDR2 (germline): LGHNT, FRNRAP. The CDR3 is 15 residues long. The CDR3 protein is CASGRDRMGADTQYF. In DNA form, the CDR3 reads TGTGCTAGTGGTCGGGACCGTATGGGGGCAGATACGCAGTATTTT. The full variable domain, in which reference TRBV12-5 and TRBJ2-3 provide the parts outside the CDR3, is DARVTQTPRHKVTEMGQEVTMRCQPILGHNTVFWYRQTMMQGLELLAYFRNRAPLDDSGMPKDRFSAEMPDATLATLKIQPSEPRDSAVYFCASGRDRMGADTQYFGPGTRLTVL.

In its sample, this clone was seen a few times. J is TRBJ1-6 and V is TRBV10-3, with D possibly being TRBD1 (6 bases). V dropped 8 bases and J dropped 11 bases, with 16 bases sitting between them. The CDR3 is 13 amino acids. CDR1 and CDR2 (germline): ENHRY, SYGVKD. The CDR3 loop reads CAIVRQGTTPLHF. CDR3 DNA: TGTGCCATCGTAAGGCAGGGGACGACACCCCTCCACTTT.

In DNA, the CDR3 is TGTGCCAGCAGCCCGGGACTAGCGTTGAGCGAGCAGTACTTC. This sequence encodes CASSPGLALSEQYF. The chain joins TRBV7-3 to TRBJ2-7; 10 nucleotides agree with TRBD2. Germline V gives CDR1 SGHTA, CDR2 FQGTGA. V was clipped by 5 bases and J by 6 bases; unmatched bases: 7. The CDR3 runs 14 residues.

This clone was observed a few times. DNA of the CDR3: TGTGCCAGCTCTCCCGGAGGACCGGGACTATCCCCCTACGAGCAGTACTTC. It specifies CASSPGGPGLSPYEQYF. The chain joins TRBV28 to TRBJ2-7, with 7 positions matching TRBD2. There are 17 residues in the CDR3. V lost 8 bases to trimming and J lost 2 bases; unmatched junction nucleotides: 18. Per germline, CDR1 MDHEN and CDR2 SYDVKM. Full variable domain (missing parts from reference TRBV28 and TRBJ2-7): DVKVTQSSRYLVKRTGEKVFLECVQDMDHENMFWYRQDPGLGLRLIYFSYDVKMKEKGDIPEGYSVSREKKERFSLILESASTNQTSMYLCASSPGGPGLSPYEQYFGPGTRLTVT.

V and J are TRBV5-1 and TRBJ2-4, with a possible D match to TRBD2 (5 bases). Germline V gives CDR1 SGHRS, CDR2 YFSETQ. The CDR3 is 15 residues long. Trimming removed 0 bases at V and 9 bases at J, with 16 bases between. DNA for the CDR3: TGCGCCAGCAGCTTGGCCAGGCCAGGCGCGGGCATTCAGTACTTC. Protein sequence: CASSLARPGAGIQYF.

The sample holds a few counts of this clone. This chain uses TRBV18 with TRBJ2-5, with D maybe TRBD2 (6 bases). This CDR3 has 14 residues. Germline V lookup: CDR1 KGHSH, CDR2 LQKENI. The germline V and J ends were trimmed by 6 bases and 1 base, with 12 bases remaining between them. CDR3 bases: TGTGCCAGCTCGGGGTACGGGAGCCAAGAGACCCAGTACTTC. Its protein product is CASSGYGSQETQYF.

The V and J genes are TRBV7-2 and TRBJ2-5; D is undetermined. The CDR3 runs to 14 residues. The V end was cut by 1 base, the J end by 5 bases, with 11 bases between. CDR1 SGHTA and CDR2 FQGNSA come from the germline V gene. CDR3 region: CASSLGPGPETQYF. The CDR3 bases are TGTGCCAGCAGCTTAGGACCCGGCCCCGAGACCCAGTACTTC.

Remarks on this clone: In the same sample, other DNA sequences code for this CDR3. The chain employs TRBV5-1 and TRBJ2-3; D ambiguous. Looked up from germline, CDR1 is SGHRS and CDR2 is YFSETQ. V lost 3 bases and J lost 2, with 4 bases in between. This CDR3 contains 12 residues. CDR3 in amino acids: CASSSNTDTQYF. As DNA, the CDR3 is TGCGCCAGCAGCTCCAACACAGATACGCAGTATTTT.

This chain connects TRBV28 to TRBJ2-5; 8 positions match TRBD2. Trimming cost V 3 bases and J 5 bases; bases outside gene matches: 8. Germline CDR1 and CDR2: MDHEN and SYDVKM. This CDR3 is 15 amino acids long. DNA of the CDR3: TGTGCCAGCAGTTTGGCGGGGGGAGCCCAGGAGACCCAGTACTTC. This gives the protein CASSLAGGAQETQYF.

A word on this clone: The identical CDR3 is also encoded by other nucleotide sequences in the sample. V usage is TRBV7-2 and J usage is TRBJ2-7, with a possible D match to TRBD2 (6 bases). CDR3 size: 14 residues. CDR1 is SGHTA, CDR2 FQGNSA, per germline. V was shortened by 2 bases and J by 4 bases, with 12 bases between the two germline ends. Here the CDR3 reads CASSLSGGAYEQYF. The CDR3 coding sequence is TGTGCCAGCAGCTTATCAGGAGGGGCATACGAGCAGTACTTC.

The chain is built from TRBV30 and TRBJ1-2, with D unclear. V dropped 0 bases and J dropped 8 bases, with 7 bases sitting between them. Germline lookup yields CDR1 GTSNPN and CDR2 SVGIG (reference sequence). The CDR3 covers 11 residues. CDR3 DNA sequence: TGTGCCTGGAGTGTAGTAGGGGGCTACACCTTC. It specifies CAWSVVGGYTF.

This chain uses TRBV7-9 with TRBJ1-4, with D possibly being TRBD1 (5 bases). Germline V gene sequence: CDR1 SEHNR, CDR2 FQNEAQ (reference sequence). V lost 3 bases, J lost 2 bases, and 19 bases lay in between. The CDR3 runs 18 residues. The CDR3 sequence is CASSFDYGTPGTNEKLFF. In DNA form, the CDR3 reads TGTGCCAGCAGCTTCGATTATGGGACCCCCGGGACTAATGAAAAACTGTTTTTT.

This clone has only a few counts. The rearrangement uses TRBV7-8 and TRBJ1-2, with a weak D call TRBD1 (6 bases). The germline V and J ends were trimmed by 5 bases and 0 bases, with 19 bases remaining between them. The CDR3 contains 17 residues. Germline-derived CDR1 and CDR2 are SGHVS and FQNEAQ. The CDR3 DNA reads as TGTGCCAGCAGCCCAGCATACAGGGAATCCGCTAACTATGGCTACACCTTC. This translates into CASSPAYRESANYGYTF.